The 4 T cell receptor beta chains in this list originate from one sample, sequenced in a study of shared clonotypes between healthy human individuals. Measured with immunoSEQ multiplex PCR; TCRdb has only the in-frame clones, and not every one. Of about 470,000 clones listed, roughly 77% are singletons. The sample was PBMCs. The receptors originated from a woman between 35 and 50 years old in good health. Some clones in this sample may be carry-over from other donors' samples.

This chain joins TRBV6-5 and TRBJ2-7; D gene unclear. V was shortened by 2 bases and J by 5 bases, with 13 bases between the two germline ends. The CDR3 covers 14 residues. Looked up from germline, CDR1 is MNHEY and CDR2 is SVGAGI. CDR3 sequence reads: CASSYGNPGDEQYF. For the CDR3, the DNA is TGTGCCAGCAGTTACGGGAACCCTGGCGACGAGCAGTACTTC.

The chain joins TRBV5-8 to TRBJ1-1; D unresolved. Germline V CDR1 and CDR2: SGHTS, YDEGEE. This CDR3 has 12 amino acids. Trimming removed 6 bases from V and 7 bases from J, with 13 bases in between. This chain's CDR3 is CASKGAVGEAFF. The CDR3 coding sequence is TGTGCCAGCAAAGGCGCGGTCGGTGAAGCTTTCTTT.

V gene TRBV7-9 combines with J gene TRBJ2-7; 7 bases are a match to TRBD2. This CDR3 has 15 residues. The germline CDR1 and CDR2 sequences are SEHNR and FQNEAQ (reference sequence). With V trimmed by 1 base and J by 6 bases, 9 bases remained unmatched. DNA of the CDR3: TGTGCCAGCAGCTTAGAAGAGCGGGATGCCCCCGAGCAGTACTTC. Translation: CASSLEERDAPEQYF.

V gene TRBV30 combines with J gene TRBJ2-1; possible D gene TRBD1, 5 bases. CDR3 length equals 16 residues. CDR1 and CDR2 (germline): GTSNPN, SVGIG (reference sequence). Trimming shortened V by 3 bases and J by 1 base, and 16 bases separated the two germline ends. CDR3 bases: TGTGCCTGGAGAGTGGGGCAACTACGGTCCTACAATGAGCAGTTCTTC. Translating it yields CAWRVGQLRSYNEQFF.